The next 20 T cell receptor beta chains were all read from a single sample in a study of technical replicates of blood from several donors. Sequencing used immunoSEQ multiplex PCR; TCRdb keeps in-frame clones, though not all of them. The sample consists of some 82,000 clones, 97% of them appearing once. Sequenced input: T cells isolated from PBMCs. The source of these receptors is a human donor in good health.

The chain carries TRBV15 and TRBJ2-1; possible D gene TRBD1, 6 bases. This CDR3 spans 14 amino acids. Germline V gene lookup returns CDR1 LNHNV and CDR2 YYDKDF (reference sequence). Trimming removed 8 bases from V and 6 bases from J, with 17 bases in between. CDR3 sequence reads: CATESRTETNEQFF. Written as DNA, the CDR3 is TGTGCCACCGAGTCTCGGACAGAGACCAATGAGCAGTTCTTC.

This chain joins TRBV29-1 and TRBJ2-7; D perhaps matches TRBD1 (6 bases). CDR3 size: 14 residues. Germline CDR1 SQVTM, CDR2 ANQGSEA. The V end was cut by 5 bases, the J end by 1 base, with 15 bases between. CDR3 sequence reads: CSVTSGQHSYEQYF. CDR3 DNA: TGCAGCGTTACGAGTGGACAGCATTCCTACGAGCAGTACTTC.

V is TRBV7-8 and J is TRBJ1-1, with TRBD1 matching 7 bases. This CDR3 is built from 18 residues. Losses at the gene ends were 4 bases for V and 1 base for J; bases not matched to a gene: 15. CDR1 SGHVS and CDR2 FQNEAQ come from the germline V gene. Here the CDR3 reads CASSSTTGVAGGNTEAFF. CDR3 nucleotides: TGTGCCAGCAGCTCCACAACAGGGGTGGCGGGAGGGAACACTGAAGCTTTCTTT.

The rearrangement links TRBV6-5 to TRBJ2-6; TRBD2 might be the D (5 bases). V was trimmed by 10 bases and J by 0 bases, leaving 13 bases between them. CDR3 size: 15 residues. Germline V gene sequence: CDR1 MNHEY, CDR2 SVGAGI. The CDR3 sequence: CAISQDFSGANVLTF. The CDR3 DNA is TGTGCCATCAGCCAGGACTTCTCTGGGGCCAACGTCCTGACTTTC.

The chain recombines TRBV27 with TRBJ2-1; D not certain. This CDR3 is built from 15 residues. Trimming removed 3 bases at V and 4 bases at J, with 13 bases between. Germline V gene sequence: CDR1 MNHEY, CDR2 SMNVEV (reference sequence). The CDR3 nucleotides are TGTGCCAGCAGTTTCGCTACCTACCTTTACAATGAGCAGTTCTTC. Protein product: CASSFATYLYNEQFF.

This clone was seen only once. The chain recombines TRBV4-1 with TRBJ1-3, with D hard to call. Trimming shortened V by 1 base and J by 2 bases, and 15 bases separated the two germline ends. CDR1 is MGHRA, CDR2 YSYEKL, per germline. CDR3 size: 17 residues. As DNA, the CDR3 is TGCGCCAGCAGCCAAGTCCGAGGTATTATGCCTGGAAACACCATATATTTT. Its translation is CASSQVRGIMPGNTIYF.

The V and J genes are TRBV6-6 and TRBJ2-5; possible D gene TRBD1, 6 bases. Trimming shortened V by 5 bases and J by 2 bases, and 12 bases separated the two germline ends. Germline V gene data show CDR1 as MNHNY and CDR2 as SVGAGI (reference sequence). The CDR3 spans 14 residues. The CDR3 here is CASSPRTAQETQYF. CDR3 bases: TGTGCCAGCAGTCCCCGGACAGCTCAAGAGACCCAGTACTTC.

CDR3: CASTISNQPQHF. CDR3 nucleotides: TGTGCCAGCACAATCAGCAATCAGCCCCAGCATTTT. V and J are TRBV28 and TRBJ1-5; no clear D. The CDR3 has 12 amino acids. V gave up 7 bases and J gave up 1 base, with 5 bases separating them. Germline CDR1 reads MDHEN; CDR2 reads SYDVKM.

The chain recombines TRBV10-2 with TRBJ1-5; perhaps TRBD1 as D (6 bases). The CDR3 is 14 amino acids. CDR1 and CDR2 (germline): WSHSY, SAAADI. V was clipped by 6 bases and J by 1 base, with 10 bases between them. The CDR3: CASRGTSSNQPQHF. The CDR3 DNA follows: TGCGCCAGCAGGGGGACATCCAGCAATCAGCCCCAGCATTTT.

This sequence joins TRBV7-8 and TRBJ2-3; 9 bases agree with TRBD2. Germline CDR1 reads SGHVS; CDR2 reads FQNEAQ. This CDR3 is 18 amino acids long. V gave up 5 bases and J gave up 0 bases; unmatched junction bases: 12. The CDR3 DNA is TGTGCCAGCAGCAATCCTAGCGGGAAAGGCGGTAGCACAGATACGCAGTATTTT. Translating it yields CASSNPSGKGGSTDTQYF. Full variable domain (outside the CDR3, taken from reference TRBV7-8 and TRBJ2-3): GAGVSQSPRYKVAKRGQDVALRCDPISGHVSLFWYQQALGQGPEFLTYFQNEAQLDKSGLPSDRFFAERPEGSVSTLKIQRTQQEDSAVYLCASSNPSGKGGSTDTQYFGPGTRLTVL.

The gene calls are TRBV5-1 and TRBJ2-6, with no clear D. Germline lookup yields CDR1 SGHRS and CDR2 YFSETQ. V lost 0 bases and J 0 bases, leaving 4 bases between the germline ends. The CDR3 is 15 amino acids. CDR3 protein: CASSLDNSGANVLTF. The CDR3 nucleotides are TGCGCCAGCAGCTTGGACAACTCTGGGGCCAACGTCCTGACTTTC.

The gene calls are TRBV7-3 and TRBJ1-5; D perhaps matches TRBD1 (6 bases). V was shortened by 2 bases and J by 6 bases, with 14 bases between the two germline ends. The CDR3 length is 15 residues. Germline V gene lookup returns CDR1 SGHTA and CDR2 FQGTGA. The CDR3 region is CASSLSGTSGQPQHF. CDR3 DNA: TGTGCCAGCAGCTTATCAGGGACATCGGGTCAGCCCCAGCATTTT.

This sequence joins TRBV6-1 and TRBJ2-7, with 9 bases that match TRBD2. The J segment lost 6 bases and the V segment lost 6 bases, leaving 12 bases of the junction unmatched. The CDR3 runs to 15 residues. Germline V gene sequence: CDR1 MNHNS, CDR2 SASEGT. The CDR3 loop reads CASRVIASGIPEQYF. The CDR3 coding sequence is TGTGCCAGCAGAGTCATAGCTAGCGGGATCCCCGAGCAGTACTTC.

The chain couples TRBV5-1 to TRBJ1-3; maybe TRBD1 (5 bases). The CDR3 sequence is 14 residues long. The germline V gene has CDR1 SGHRS and CDR2 YFSETQ. Between the trimmed V and J ends, which lost 4 bases and 2 bases, there was a span of 10 bases. The chain's CDR3 is CASSREGTGNTIYF. The CDR3 region has the DNA TGCGCCAGCAGCCGGGAGGGGACTGGAAACACCATATATTTT. Combining the CDR3 with reference TRBV5-1 and TRBJ1-3 gives the whole variable domain KAGVTQTPRYLIKTRGQQVTLSCSPISGHRSVSWYQQTPGQGLQFLFEYFSETQRNKGNFPGRFSGRQFSNSRSEMNVSTLELGDSALYLCASSREGTGNTIYFGEGSWLTVV.

The rearrangement joins TRBV9 to TRBJ1-3; perhaps TRBD1 as D (6 bases). In germline, CDR1 is SGDLS, CDR2 YYNGEE. This CDR3 has 16 residues. V lost 3 bases, J lost 9 bases, and 22 bases lay in between. CDR3 sequence (DNA): TGTGCCAGCAGCGATTCGACGGGACACCCATGGACCACCATATATTTT. Protein sequence: CASSDSTGHPWTTIYF.

This clone occurred once. The chain employs TRBV11-2 and TRBJ2-3; D is possibly TRBD2 (5 bases). V was clipped by 1 base and J by 6 bases, with 14 bases between them. Germline values: CDR1 SGHAT, CDR2 FQNNGV. This CDR3 has 15 amino acids. The CDR3 region is CASSLVHASWDTQYF. The DNA for the CDR3 is TGTGCCAGCAGCTTAGTTCACGCTAGCTGGGATACGCAGTATTTT. Supplemented by reference TRBV11-2 and TRBJ2-3, the full variable domain reads EAGVAQSPRYKIIEKRQSVAFWCNPISGHATLYWYQQILGQGPKLLIQFQNNGVVDDSQLPKDRFSAERLKGVDSTLKIQPAKLEDSAVYLCASSLVHASWDTQYFGPGTRLTVL.

This rearrangement joins TRBV7-2 to TRBJ2-3; 12 bases are a match to TRBD2. The CDR3 contains 19 residues. The ends lost 2 bases at V and 6 bases at J; junction bases unmatched: 15. Germline assignment: CDR1 SGHTA and CDR2 FQGNSA. The CDR3 is CASSLSVRLAGVGADTQYF. CDR3 DNA: TGTGCCAGCAGCTTAAGTGTGAGACTAGCGGGAGTTGGGGCCGATACGCAGTATTTT.

The gene calls are TRBV9 and TRBJ2-3, with 9 bases identical to TRBD2. This CDR3 spans 14 amino acids. Per the germline V gene, CDR1 is SGDLS and CDR2 is YYNGEE. With 3 bases clipped from V and 1 base from J, the junction kept 0 bases outside the gene matches. In DNA, the CDR3 is TGTGCCAGCAGCGGCGGGGGGGGCACAGATACGCAGTATTTT. Its protein is CASSGGGGTDTQYF.

The chain combines TRBV19 with TRBJ2-1; D perhaps matches TRBD2 (6 bases). This CDR3 spans 17 amino acids. Germline V gene sequence: CDR1 LNHDA, CDR2 SQIVND (reference sequence). The V end was cut by 4 bases, the J end by 2 bases, with 18 bases between. In DNA, the CDR3 is TGTGCCAGTAGTAAAGGGTCGGTCGGGACTGCCTACAATGAGCAGTTCTTC. This gives the protein CASSKGSVGTAYNEQFF.

This chain joins TRBV10-3 and TRBJ1-1; weak D call: TRBD1 (5 bases). CDR1 is ENHRY, CDR2 SYGVKD, per germline. V dropped 10 bases and J dropped 1 base, with 13 bases sitting between them. The CDR3 runs to 13 residues. The CDR3 region is CATEQETNTEAFF. Here the CDR3 DNA reads TGTGCCACCGAACAGGAGACGAACACTGAAGCTTTCTTT.